The 21 T cell receptor beta chains in this list originate from one sample, sequenced in a study of shared T cell receptors in the human thymus. Sequencing used immunoSEQ multiplex PCR; TCRdb keeps in-frame clones, though not all of them. Of hundreds of thousands of clones listed, more than 75% are singletons. Separately, the same data were catalogued under a study of human thymus T cells.

What was sequenced was thymocytes. All receptors come from a boy under two years old with a congenital heart defect.

This chain links TRBV4-3 with TRBJ2-1, with D possibly TRBD2 on 5 matching bases. Trimming shortened V by 0 bases and J by 2 bases, and 11 bases separated the two germline ends. The CDR3 is 16 residues long. Looked up from germline, CDR1 is LGHNA and CDR2 is YSLEER. CDR3 coding DNA: TGCGCCAGCAGCCAAGATCTGAGCGGTGCCTACAATGAGCAGTTCTTC. Translation: CASSQDLSGAYNEQFF.

The chain combines TRBV6-5 with TRBJ2-3; unclear D gene. Germline loops: CDR1 MNHEY, CDR2 SVGAGI. The CDR3 sequence is 14 residues long. V was cut by 4 bases and J by 2 bases, with 10 bases left in between. The CDR3 sequence: CASSSLESTDTQYF. The CDR3 DNA reads TGTGCCAGCAGTTCACTGGAGTCCACAGATACGCAGTATTTT.

This chain links TRBV4-3 with TRBJ2-1; 13 bases fit TRBD2. The CDR3 loop spans 18 amino acids. Germline V gene data show CDR1 as LGHNA and CDR2 as YSLEER. V lost 5 bases to trimming and J lost 2 bases; unmatched junction nucleotides: 9. The CDR3 nucleotides read TGCGCCAGCAGCTCAGGGACTAGCGGGATCCGACCCTACAATGAGCAGTTCTTC. This encodes CASSSGTSGIRPYNEQFF.

The V call is TRBV4-2, the J call TRBJ2-1, with 8 bases that match TRBD2. The CDR3 loop spans 16 amino acids. Germline CDR1 is LGHNA and CDR2 is YNFKEQ. V was pared by 8 bases and J by 1 base, with 10 bases of the junction left unmatched. The CDR3 region is CASGVASGHSYNEQFF. CDR3 nucleotides: TGTGCCAGCGGCGTGGCTAGCGGGCATTCCTACAATGAGCAGTTCTTC.

The chain joins TRBV28 to TRBJ2-7; 13 nucleotides match TRBD2. This CDR3 region has 16 residues. Germline assignment: CDR1 MDHEN and CDR2 SYDVKM. V lost 5 bases and J lost 3; bases outside the gene matches: 7. The CDR3 is CASSTDRLAGGYEQYF. The CDR3 nucleotides are TGTGCCAGCAGTACTGACCGACTAGCGGGGGGCTACGAGCAGTACTTC. The full variable domain, in which reference TRBV28 and TRBJ2-7 provide the parts outside the CDR3, is DVKVTQSSRYLVKRTGEKVFLECVQDMDHENMFWYRQDPGLGLRLIYFSYDVKMKEKGDIPEGYSVSREKKERFSLILESASTNQTSMYLCASSTDRLAGGYEQYFGPGTRLTVT.

This chain uses TRBV7-8 with TRBJ2-1, with 7 bases aligning to TRBD2. Per the germline V gene, CDR1 is SGHVS and CDR2 is FQNEAQ. CDR3 length equals 13 residues. Germline trimming cut 2 bases from V and 6 bases from J; bases unmatched to any gene: 1. CDR3 DNA: TGTGCCAGCAGCTTAAGCGGGGCCAATGAGCAGTTCTTC. Its protein is CASSLSGANEQFF.

V is TRBV13 and J is TRBJ2-7, with D tentatively TRBD2 (5 bases). CDR1 is PRHDT and CDR2 is FYEKMQ in the germline V gene (reference sequence). Trimming pared 4 bases from V and 1 base from J, leaving 8 bases between. CDR3 size: 13 residues. This CDR3 is CASSSRRSYEQYF. DNA of the CDR3: TGTGCCAGCAGCTCCCGGAGGTCCTACGAGCAGTACTTC.

This chain links TRBV9 with TRBJ2-2; D uncertain. CDR3 length: 14 residues. V lost 2 bases, J lost 1 base, and 6 bases lay in between. The V gene's germline CDR1 is SGDLS and CDR2 YYNGEE. The CDR3 DNA reads TGTGCCAGCAGCGTCTCGGGGAACACCGGGGAGCTGTTTTTT. It translates to CASSVSGNTGELFF. The full variable domain, in which reference TRBV9 and TRBJ2-2 provide the parts outside the CDR3, is DSGVTQTPKHLITATGQRVTLRCSPRSGDLSVYWYQQSLDQGLQFLIQYYNGEERAKGNILERFSAQQFPDLHSELNLSSLELGDSALYFCASSVSGNTGELFFGEGSRLTVL.

The V gene is TRBV5-1, the J gene TRBJ2-3; tentatively, D is TRBD2 (6 bases). The CDR3 sequence is 16 residues long. Germline assignment: CDR1 SGHRS and CDR2 YFSETQ. With 4 bases removed from V and 6 bases from J, the gap between germline ends came to 21 bases. CDR3 loop: CASSSLGGEQRDTQYF. The CDR3 DNA reads TGCGCCAGCAGCAGCCTAGGAGGGGAACAAAGGGATACGCAGTATTTT.

This rearrangement joins TRBV7-8 to TRBJ1-2; 10 bases align to TRBD1. J lost 3 bases, V lost 1 base, and 5 bases had no gene match. The germline V gene has CDR1 SGHVS and CDR2 FQNEAQ. The CDR3 has 16 residues. The CDR3 loop reads CASSLDWDRGYYGYTF. CDR3 coding DNA: TGTGCCAGCAGCTTAGATTGGGACAGGGGTTACTATGGCTACACCTTC.

The chain couples TRBV23-1 to TRBJ2-5, with 13 bases matching TRBD2. TRBV23-1 is an open reading frame whose function is uncertain. This CDR3 has 18 residues. The ends lost 4 bases at V and 4 bases at J; junction bases unmatched: 12. The CDR3 protein is CASSLSGTSGKVPETQYF. CDR3 bases: TGCGCCAGCAGTCTCTCCGGGACTAGCGGGAAGGTCCCAGAGACCCAGTACTTC.

The CDR3 sequence: CASPPRDRGRETQYF. The CDR3 nucleotides are TGTGCCAGCCCCCCTCGGGACAGGGGGAGGGAGACCCAGTACTTC. The genes are TRBV6-1 and TRBJ2-5; 11 positions match TRBD1. The CDR3 runs 15 residues. CDR1 is MNHNS, CDR2 SASEGT, per germline. V was pared by 8 bases and J by 5 bases, with 10 bases of the junction left unmatched.

The chain joins TRBV6-9 to TRBJ1-5; 8 bases line up with TRBD1. The CDR3 has 14 amino acids. The V segment lost 6 bases and the J segment 4 bases; nucleotides outside the gene matches: 5. Germline V gene lookup returns CDR1 MNHGY and CDR2 SVAAGI. For the CDR3, the DNA is TGTGCCAGCAGGCTGGGGACAGGAAATCAGCCCCAGCATTTT. Translation: CASRLGTGNQPQHF.

The rearrangement uses TRBV2 and TRBJ2-1; no firm D call. Germline CDR1 is SNHLY and CDR2 is FYNNEI. The CDR3 has 10 amino acids. The ends were cut back, 9 bases at V and 6 bases at J, with 6 bases in the middle. The CDR3 spells CASTGNEQFF. In nucleotides, the CDR3 is TGTGCCAGTACGGGCAATGAGCAGTTCTTC.

The CDR3 here is CASSAPGQGKETQYF. As DNA, the CDR3 is TGTGCCAGCAGCGCACCGGGACAGGGGAAAGAGACCCAGTACTTC. The rearrangement links TRBV14 to TRBJ2-5; the match to TRBD1 covers 10 bases. From germline, CDR1 is SGHDN and CDR2 FVKESK. The trim removed 5 bases at V and 3 bases at J, leaving 6 bases unmatched. CDR3 length equals 15 residues.

V usage is TRBV30 and J usage is TRBJ2-1, with no clear D. Germline V gives CDR1 GTSNPN, CDR2 SVGIG (reference sequence). This CDR3 region has 11 residues. V lost 5 bases to trimming and J lost 2 bases, with 4 bases between them. DNA of the CDR3: TGTGCCTGGGAGCCCTACAATGAGCAGTTCTTC. Residues: CAWEPYNEQFF.

Points on this clone: The sample contains more than one DNA sequence encoding this CDR3. The chain recombines TRBV6-4 with TRBJ2-1; 8 bases fit TRBD2. CDR3 length equals 12 residues. V lost 8 bases to trimming and J lost 10 bases; unmatched junction nucleotides: 7. CDR1 and CDR2 from the germline V gene are MRHNA and SNTAGT. The CDR3 DNA reads as TGTGCCAGCCGAGGGACTAGTGGGGAGCAGTTCTTC. Translation: CASRGTSGEQFF.

The rearrangement uses TRBV7-2 and TRBJ2-1; D gene unclear. Germline CDR1 reads SGHTA; CDR2 reads FQGNSA. V was clipped by 5 bases and J by 2 bases, with 13 bases between them. CDR3 length: 15 amino acids. The CDR3 here is CASSPSSVTYNEQFF. CDR3 nucleotide sequence: TGTGCCAGCAGCCCTAGTTCGGTGACCTACAATGAGCAGTTCTTC.

This clone was picked up one time. The chain combines TRBV11-2 with TRBJ2-7; 7 bases map to TRBD1. The CDR3 spans 13 residues. Germline values: CDR1 SGHAT, CDR2 FQNNGV. The V segment lost 5 bases and the J segment 3 bases; nucleotides outside the gene matches: 4. The CDR3 loop reads CASSKRQGYEQYF. CDR3 in DNA: TGTGCCAGCAGCAAGAGACAGGGCTACGAGCAGTACTTC.

The chain couples TRBV7-3 to TRBJ2-7, with D possibly matching TRBD2 (6 bases). CDR1 SGHTA and CDR2 FQGTGA come from the germline V gene. This CDR3 has 17 amino acids. The V end was cut by 5 bases, the J end by 0 bases, with 20 bases between. In nucleotides, the CDR3 is TGTGCCAGCAGCAGCAAAAAACCTAGCGCGCGCTCCTACGAGCAGTACTTC. Protein product: CASSSKKPSARSYEQYF.

This clone was observed a few times. The chain recombines TRBV7-6 with TRBJ1-1; D uncertain. Between the trimmed V and J ends, which lost 1 base and 2 bases, there was a span of 5 bases. The germline V gene encodes CDR1 SGHVS and CDR2 FNYEAQ. CDR3 size: 13 residues. The CDR3 loop reads CASSLELNTEAFF. The CDR3 bases are TGTGCCAGCAGCTTAGAGCTAAACACTGAAGCTTTCTTT.